The T cell receptor (beta chain) under discussion was sequenced for a study of cytomegalovirus exposure and HLA in healthy donors. This clone was counted a single time. Germline CDR1 is LNHDA and CDR2 is SQIVND (reference sequence). The V end was cut by 4 bases, the J end by 0 bases, with 10 bases between. The CDR3 has 16 amino acids. Both 60 Vbeta primers and 13 Jbeta primers went into the PCR. Repertoires were generated with immunoSEQ multiplex PCR, while TCRdb's copy carries only in-frame clones and drops some. The profile shows roughly 150,000 clones, approximately 78% of them singletons. Sequences were obtained from PBMCs. The clonotype comes from a girl aged 2 to 10 in good health and CMV-seropositive. This chain links TRBV19 with TRBJ2-6; D call uncertain. This CDR3 is CASSKPPGSGANVLTF. As DNA, the CDR3 is TGTGCCAGTAGTAAACCCCCCGGCTCTGGGGCCAACGTCCTGACTTTC.